The clone carrying this T cell receptor beta chain was recorded a few times. Sequencing used immunoSEQ multiplex PCR; TCRdb keeps in-frame clones, though not all of them. The table shows about 160,000 clones, with 70% to 90% occurring only once. The sample comes from a study of blood T cell repertoires in COVID-19. Germline values: CDR1 LGHNA, CDR2 YNFKEQ. V was trimmed by 0 bases and J by 4 bases, leaving 22 bases between them. The CDR3 is 18 residues long. This rearrangement joins TRBV4-2 to TRBJ2-7; tentative D call: TRBD1 (6 bases). The TCR sequence derives from a woman in her 50s who had recovered from COVID-19. Input material: PBMCs or T cells enriched from blood (not recorded which). CDR3 nucleotide sequence: TGTGCCAGCAGCCAAGATCGGGGCAACATAGGGGGTAGGTACGAGCAGTACTTC. This codes for CASSQDRGNIGGRYEQYF.